These 28 T cell receptor beta chains share one sample of origin, sequenced in a study of T cells in women clearing cervical HPV infection. Profiled with immunoSEQ multiplex PCR; TCRdb holds only in-frame clones, not every one. Seen in this sample are approximately 26,000 clones; the ten most common clones hold around 10%. The source material was blood buffy coat. These receptors were obtained from a woman aged 18 to 75 with a cervical HPV16 infection that either progressed to CIN3+ or cleared (not recorded which).

A word on this clone: From the germline J gene comes the end of the CDR3, since the read stops 3 residues before it. The chain combines TRBV7-9 with TRBJ2-7, with D maybe TRBD2 (6 bases). Germline CDR1 is SEHNR and CDR2 is FQNEAQ (reference sequence). The V end lost 5 bases, the J end lost 5 bases, and 13 bases lay between the germline ends. The CDR3 sequence is 13 residues long. This chain's CDR3 is CASSLGGADEQYF. Partial CDR3 DNA: TGTGCCAGCAGCCTGGGGGGAGCGGACGAG.

Concerning this clone: The sequenced fragment ends 3 residues before the CDR3 boundary, so the rest is inferred from the germline J gene. The V gene is TRBV2, the J gene TRBJ1-3; 8 bases match TRBD1. V trimming: 2 bases; J trimming: 7 bases; junction bases outside the gene matches: 7. CDR1 and CDR2 (germline): SNHLY, FYNNEI. There are 15 residues in the CDR3. CDR3 sequence: CASSERAGGWNTIYF. Partial CDR3 DNA: TGTGCCAGCAGTGAAAGGGCAGGGGGCTGGAACACC.

To note about this clone: The CDR3 end is not reached by the read, which stops 3 residues before it; the germline J gene fills it in. This rearrangement joins TRBV7-9 to TRBJ2-2, with D unclear. The V and J ends lost 5 bases and 6 bases respectively, with 7 bases between them. The CDR3 contains 12 residues. Germline V gene lookup returns CDR1 SEHNR and CDR2 FQNEAQ (reference sequence). This CDR3 is CASSRRAGELFF. The DNA read from the CDR3 is TGTGCCAGCAGCCGACGGGCCGGGGAG.

A word on this clone: The read finishes 3 residues shy of the CDR3 end, and the germline J gene is used to complete it. V is TRBV18 and J is TRBJ1-1; 7 bases line up with TRBD1. The V gene's germline CDR1 is KGHSH and CDR2 LQKENI. The CDR3 totals 14 residues. The ends lost 4 bases at V and 1 base at J; junction bases unmatched: 3. CDR3 amino acids: CASSRTGANTEAFF. The DNA read from the CDR3 is TGTGCCAGCTCACGCACAGGGGCGAACACTGAA.

Remarks on this clone: Sequencing ends 3 residues short of the CDR3 end; the germline J gene provides the rest. This rearrangement joins TRBV18 to TRBJ2-2; D is unresolved. The V gene's germline CDR1 is KGHSH and CDR2 LQKENI. Trimming cost V 0 bases and J 3 bases, with 8 bases left between them. CDR3 length: 15 amino acids. The part of the CDR3 DNA that was read is TGTGCCAGCTCACCACCAGTCCGGTACACCGGGGAG. Encoded protein: CASSPPVRYTGE. From start to end, the CDR3 is CASSPPVRYTGELFF. The whole variable domain, filled in from reference TRBV18 and TRBJ2-2, reads NAGVMQNPRHLVRRRGQEARLRCSPMKGHSHVYWYRQLPEEGLKFMVYLQKENIIDESGMPKERFSAEFPKEGPSILRIQQVVRGDSAAYFCASSPPVRYTGELFFGEGSRLTVL.

Turning to this clone: The read terminates 3 residues ahead of where the CDR3 ends, so the germline J gene completes it. The chain couples TRBV19 to TRBJ2-2; possible D gene TRBD1, 5 bases. The CDR3 loop spans 14 amino acids. The germline V gene encodes CDR1 LNHDA and CDR2 SQIVND (reference sequence). Incomplete CDR3 DNA: TGTGCCAGTAGCCCCTCCTCTGGGGCCAACGTG. Translated: CASSPSSGANV. The CDR3 in full is CASSPSSGANVLFF.

In regard to this clone: The sequence runs out 3 residues before the end of the CDR3; the remainder is reconstructed from the germline J gene. The chain joins TRBV29-1 to TRBJ1-1; TRBD1 might be the D (5 bases). V lost 5 bases and J lost 1, with 11 bases in between. Looked up from germline, CDR1 is SQVTM and CDR2 is ANQGSEA. The CDR3 loop spans 13 amino acids. CDR3 DNA (partial): TGCAGCGTTACAGACAGACCGAACACTGAA. Amino acid sequence: CSVTDRPNTE. The whole CDR3 sequence reads CSVTDRPNTEAFF.

For this clone: Read data end 3 residues before the CDR3 end; the end is taken from the germline J gene. The chain is built from TRBV30 and TRBJ1-2; 8 bases align to TRBD1. The CDR3 has 13 residues. Looked up from germline, CDR1 is GTSNPN and CDR2 is SVGIG (reference sequence). V trimming: 2 bases; J trimming: 5 bases; junction bases outside the gene matches: 4. CDR3: CAWSRDRPYGYTF. The sequenced CDR3 bases are TGTGCCTGGAGTAGGGACAGGCCTTATGGC.

A remark on this clone: The read halts 3 residues ahead of the CDR3 end, with the missing end drawn from the germline J gene. The rearrangement joins TRBV20-1 to TRBJ2-4, with D maybe TRBD2 (5 bases). The germline V gene has CDR1 DFQATT and CDR2 SNEGSKA (reference sequence). This CDR3 spans 14 amino acids. Deletions cut 7 bases from V and 1 base from J, with 14 bases between. CDR3 amino acids: CSVHSGYAKNIQYF. The part of the CDR3 DNA that was read is TGCAGTGTCCATTCGGGGTACGCCAAAAACATT.

Remarks on this clone: Read data end 3 residues before the CDR3 end; the end is taken from the germline J gene. This chain links TRBV20-1 with TRBJ1-2, with D possibly being TRBD1 (5 bases). This CDR3 has 15 amino acids. Germline CDR1 reads DFQATT; CDR2 reads SNEGSKA (reference sequence). V lost 3 bases to trimming and J lost 3 bases, with 17 bases between them. The DNA read from the CDR3 is TGCAGTGCTAGTGAGAGGGGAAGAGGAGACTATGGC. This translates into CSASERGRGDYG. The complete CDR3 sequence is CSASERGRGDYGYTF.

In regard to this clone: The observed sequence ends 3 residues before the CDR3 terminus, with the missing tail filled in from the germline J gene. The genes are TRBV11-2 and TRBJ2-6; D ambiguous. Germline-derived CDR1 and CDR2 are SGHAT and FQNNGV. Between the trimmed V and J ends, which lost 2 bases and 2 bases, there was a span of 7 bases. CDR3 size: 15 residues. The CDR3 bases that were read are TGTGCCAGCAGCTTATCGTCAGCTGGGGCCAACGTC. Protein sequence: CASSLSSAGANV. The complete CDR3 sequence is CASSLSSAGANVLTF. The full variable domain, its missing parts supplied by reference TRBV11-2 and TRBJ2-6, is EAGVAQSPRYKIIEKRQSVAFWCNPISGHATLYWYQQILGQGPKLLIQFQNNGVVDDSQLPKDRFSAERLKGVDSTLKIQPAKLEDSAVYLCASSLSSAGANVLTFGAGSRLTVL.

With regard to this clone: The sequence runs out 3 residues before the end of the CDR3; the remainder is reconstructed from the germline J gene. V is TRBV20-1 and J is TRBJ2-3; TRBD2 matches at 11 bases. Germline V gives CDR1 DFQATT, CDR2 SNEGSKA (reference sequence). The length of the CDR3 is 14 residues. The CDR3 sequence: CSASRTSGPAAQYF. The sequenced part of the CDR3 DNA is TGCAGTGCTAGTCGGACTAGCGGGCCAGCTGCG.

A word on this clone: The read is 3 residues too short to cover the CDR3 end, so that end is filled in from the germline J gene. This sequence joins TRBV2 and TRBJ2-5; 13 bases align to TRBD2. With V trimmed by 6 bases and J by 2 bases, 6 bases remained unmatched. Per germline, CDR1 SNHLY and CDR2 FYNNEI. CDR3 length: 16 amino acids. The sequenced part of the CDR3 DNA is TGTGCCAGCAGGGAGACTAGCGGGAGGTTTCAAGAGACC. Translated: CASRETSGRFQET. The entire CDR3 sequence reads CASRETSGRFQETQYF.

Concerning this clone: The observed sequence ends 3 residues before the CDR3 terminus, with the missing tail filled in from the germline J gene. V gene TRBV19 combines with J gene TRBJ1-5, with 11 positions matching TRBD1. The CDR3 runs to 18 residues. Germline-derived CDR1 and CDR2 are LNHDA and SQIVND (reference sequence). J was trimmed by 4 bases and V by 2 bases; bases with no gene match: 10. Partial CDR3 DNA: TGTGCCAGTAGTATAAGGGGACAGGGGGTTTGGGCTAATCAGCCC. This translates into CASSIRGQGVWANQP. The full CDR3 protein is CASSIRGQGVWANQPQHF.

Notes on this clone: Read sequence stops 3 residues before the CDR3 end, and the germline J gene provides the missing end. V usage is TRBV7-2 and J usage is TRBJ2-7, with 10 bases identical to TRBD1. J was trimmed by 3 bases and V by 5 bases; bases with no gene match: 7. CDR1 is SGHTA, CDR2 FQGNSA, per germline. The CDR3 has 15 amino acids. CDR3 region: CASSDRDRGGYEQYF. The part of the CDR3 DNA that was read is TGTGCCAGCAGCGACCGGGACAGGGGTGGCTACGAG.

For this clone: The read stops 3 residues short of the end of the CDR3; the missing end is completed from the germline J gene. The chain links TRBV27 to TRBJ1-1, with D unclear. There are 12 residues in the CDR3. CDR1 is MNHEY and CDR2 is SMNVEV in the germline V gene (reference sequence). The V gene lost 5 bases and the J gene lost 1 base, with 5 bases spanning the gap. The DNA read from the CDR3 is TGTGCCAGCAGTGGGCGGAACACTGAA. This encodes CASSGRNTE. Given in full, the CDR3 is CASSGRNTEAFF.

Details on this clone: Sequencing ends 3 residues short of the CDR3 end; the germline J gene provides the rest. The chain uses TRBV19 and TRBJ1-2; a weak D match, TRBD1 (5 bases). This CDR3 spans 16 amino acids. Germline loops: CDR1 LNHDA, CDR2 SQIVND (reference sequence). The sequenced CDR3 bases are TGTGCCAGTAGTCCAACGGGAAGGCAGGGTACGAATACC. Amino acid sequence: CASSPTGRQGTNT. The full-length CDR3 reads as CASSPTGRQGTNTYTF.

With respect to this clone: The read gets to within 3 residues of the CDR3 end, and the germline J gene fills in the rest. This chain connects TRBV6-2 or TRBV6-3 to TRBJ2-1; a possible D gene is TRBD1 (6 bases). CDR1 is MNHEY, CDR2 SVGEGT, per germline. The CDR3 runs to 14 residues. Trimming pared 6 bases from V and 0 bases from J, leaving 9 bases between. Here the CDR3 reads CASRLGGSYNEQFF. The CDR3 bases that were read are TGTGCCAGCAGATTAGGGGGCTCCTACAATGAG.

Points on this clone: The sequence runs out 3 residues before the end of the CDR3; the remainder is reconstructed from the germline J gene. The genes are TRBV27 and TRBJ2-7; no clear D gene. The CDR3 has 13 amino acids. Trimming cost V 2 bases and J 2 bases, with 7 bases left between them. Germline-derived CDR1 and CDR2 are MNHEY and SMNVEV (reference sequence). CDR3 DNA (partial): TGTGCCAGCAGTTTACAGAGTACCTACGAG. Its protein is CASSLQSTYE. The full CDR3 reads CASSLQSTYEQYF.

Regarding this clone: The read terminates 3 residues ahead of where the CDR3 ends, so the germline J gene completes it. The chain joins TRBV19 to TRBJ1-4; weak D call: TRBD1 (5 bases). Germline CDR1 LNHDA, CDR2 SQIVND (reference sequence). The CDR3 has 13 amino acids. Trimming removed 9 bases from V and 4 bases from J, with 12 bases in between. CDR3 region: CASLGGVNEKLFF. The sequenced part of the CDR3 DNA is TGTGCCAGCCTGGGGGGGGTTAATGAAAAA.

Points on this clone: The CDR3 is cut off 3 residues early in the read; its end comes from the germline J gene. The J gene is TRBJ2-7, the V gene TRBV5-1; TRBD1 matches at 11 bases. The germline V gene encodes CDR1 SGHRS and CDR2 YFSETQ. V lost 4 bases, J lost 5 bases, and 5 bases stayed unmatched. This CDR3 is 14 amino acids long. CDR3 loop: CASSRRDRGNEQYF. Partial CDR3 DNA: TGCGCCAGCAGCCGCCGGGACAGGGGGAACGAG.

CDR3 amino acids: CASSLTGGVTYGYTF. The CDR3 bases that were read are TGTGCCAGCAGCTTAACGGGAGGGGTTACCTATGGC. V is TRBV7-3 and J is TRBJ1-2; D perhaps matches TRBD1 (5 bases). Coverage ceases 3 residues before the CDR3 finishes, and the germline J gene fills in the end. CDR1 SGHTA and CDR2 FQGTGA come from the germline V gene. The CDR3 spans 15 residues. Deletions cut 0 bases from V and 4 bases from J, with 12 bases between.

Note on this clone: The CDR3 extends 3 residues past the end of the read, so its final part is completed from the germline J gene. The rearrangement joins TRBV6-2 or TRBV6-3 to TRBJ1-1; TRBD1 agrees at 10 bases. Germline CDR1 and CDR2: MNHEY and SVGEGT. The CDR3 consists of 16 residues. J gave up 2 bases and V 7 bases, and 10 bases lay outside the gene matches. Partial CDR3 DNA: TGTGCCAGCATCGGGATAGGGACAGGGGCCAACACTGAA. It is translated as CASIGIGTGANTE. The full-length CDR3 reads as CASIGIGTGANTEAFF.

Of note for this clone: The DNA ends 3 residues before the CDR3 does, and the rest of the CDR3 is filled in from the germline J gene. This rearrangement joins TRBV30 to TRBJ1-1; D gene unclear. Deletions cut 2 bases from V and 7 bases from J, with 14 bases between. Germline CDR1 reads GTSNPN; CDR2 reads SVGIG (reference sequence). The CDR3 is made up of 13 amino acids. The CDR3 DNA, read in part, is TGTGCCTGGAGTCTATCCTCCCCCTTTGAA. Protein product: CAWSLSSPFE. The entire CDR3 is CAWSLSSPFEAFF.

As regards this clone: The read ends 3 residues before the CDR3 terminus; that terminus is restored from the germline J gene. The chain joins TRBV20-1 to TRBJ2-5; 7 nucleotides agree with TRBD1. The germline CDR1 and CDR2 sequences are DFQATT and SNEGSKA (reference sequence). CDR3 size: 16 residues. With V trimmed by 6 bases and J by 6 bases, 19 bases remained unmatched. The sequenced CDR3 bases are TGCAGTGCCCCCGAAAGACAGGGCCCGGTTTTGCAGACC. Translating gives CSAPERQGPVLQT. The full CDR3 protein reads CSAPERQGPVLQTQYF.

As regards this clone: Read data end 3 residues before the CDR3 end; the end is taken from the germline J gene. The rearrangement links TRBV5-4 to TRBJ1-1, with TRBD1 matching 12 bases. The junction had 8 bases not matched to a gene; V was cut back by 3 bases and J by 5 bases. CDR3 length: 16 amino acids. CDR1 SGHNT and CDR2 YYREEE come from the germline V gene (reference sequence). CDR3 sequence: CASSWDRGLGETEAFF. CDR3 DNA, as far as it was read: TGTGCCAGCAGCTGGGACAGGGGGCTTGGTGAAACTGAA.

To note about this clone: The read terminates 3 residues ahead of where the CDR3 ends, so the germline J gene completes it. The chain employs TRBV19 and TRBJ2-1; TRBD1 matches at 8 bases. The V and J ends lost 3 bases and 0 bases, in that order; junction bases with no gene match: 4. This CDR3 is built from 16 residues. The germline V gene has CDR1 LNHDA and CDR2 SQIVND (reference sequence). CDR3 in amino acids: CASSMYGQGSYNEQFF. CDR3 DNA (partial): TGTGCCAGTAGTATGTACGGACAGGGCTCCTACAATGAG.

For this clone: The read stops 3 residues short of the end of the CDR3; the missing end is completed from the germline J gene. The rearrangement links TRBV7-8 to TRBJ1-3; TRBD1 is a possible D gene (5 bases). From germline, CDR1 is SGHVS and CDR2 FQNEAQ. V was cut by 1 base and J by 4 bases, with 14 bases left in between. The CDR3 runs 16 residues. The CDR3 DNA, read in part, is TGTGCCAGCAGCTTAGTTGTAGGGGCCCAAGGAAACACC. As protein: CASSLVVGAQGNT. The complete CDR3 sequence is CASSLVVGAQGNTIYF.